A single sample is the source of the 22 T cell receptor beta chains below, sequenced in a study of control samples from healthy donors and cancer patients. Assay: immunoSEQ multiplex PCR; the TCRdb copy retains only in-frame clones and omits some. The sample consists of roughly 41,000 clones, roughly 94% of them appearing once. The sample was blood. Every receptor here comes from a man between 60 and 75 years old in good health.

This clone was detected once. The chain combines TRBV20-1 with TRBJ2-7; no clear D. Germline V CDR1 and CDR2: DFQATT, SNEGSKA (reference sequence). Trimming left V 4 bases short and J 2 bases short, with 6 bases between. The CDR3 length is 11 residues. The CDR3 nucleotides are TGCAGTGCTACTCAGGCCTACGAGCAGTACTTC. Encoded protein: CSATQAYEQYF.

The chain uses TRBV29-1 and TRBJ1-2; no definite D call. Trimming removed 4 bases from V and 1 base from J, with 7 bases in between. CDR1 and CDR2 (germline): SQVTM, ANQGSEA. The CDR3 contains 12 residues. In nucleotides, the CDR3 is TGCAGCGTTGCTTGGGGTAACTATGGCTACACCTTC. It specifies CSVAWGNYGYTF.

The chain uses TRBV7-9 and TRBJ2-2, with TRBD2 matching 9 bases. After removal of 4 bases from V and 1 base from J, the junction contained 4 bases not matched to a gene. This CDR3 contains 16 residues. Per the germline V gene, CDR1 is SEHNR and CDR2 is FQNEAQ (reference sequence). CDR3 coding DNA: TGTGCCAGCAGCTCAATAGCGGGAGAGAACACCGGGGAGCTGTTTTTT. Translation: CASSSIAGENTGELFF.

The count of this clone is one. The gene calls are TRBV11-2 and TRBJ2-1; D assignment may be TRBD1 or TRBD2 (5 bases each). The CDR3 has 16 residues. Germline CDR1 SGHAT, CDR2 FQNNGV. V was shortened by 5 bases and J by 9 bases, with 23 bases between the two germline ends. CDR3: CASSPQTLARGFEQFF. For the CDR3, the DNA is TGTGCCAGCAGCCCACAGACTTTAGCGAGGGGCTTTGAGCAGTTCTTC.

CDR3 in DNA: TGTGCCAGCAGCCCCGGACTAGCGAGCCATGAGCAGTTCTTC. Amino acid sequence: CASSPGLASHEQFF. V is TRBV11-3 and J is TRBJ2-1; 9 bases fit TRBD2. Germline CDR1 is SGHNT and CDR2 is YENEEA. With V trimmed by 5 bases and J by 8 bases, 7 bases remained unmatched. The CDR3 consists of 14 residues.

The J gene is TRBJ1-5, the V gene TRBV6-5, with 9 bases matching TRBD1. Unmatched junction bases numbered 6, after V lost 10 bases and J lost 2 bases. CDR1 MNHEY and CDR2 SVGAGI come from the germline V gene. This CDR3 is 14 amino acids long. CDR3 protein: CATEQGAGNQPQHF. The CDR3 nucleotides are TGTGCCACGGAACAGGGGGCGGGCAATCAGCCCCAGCATTTT.

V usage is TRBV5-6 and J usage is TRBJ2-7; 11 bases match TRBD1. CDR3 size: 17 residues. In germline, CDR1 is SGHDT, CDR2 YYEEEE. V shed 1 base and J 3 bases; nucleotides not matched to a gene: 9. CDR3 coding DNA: TGTGCCAGCAGCTTGACCATACCGGGACAGGGGGACTACGAGCAGTACTTC. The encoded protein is CASSLTIPGQGDYEQYF.

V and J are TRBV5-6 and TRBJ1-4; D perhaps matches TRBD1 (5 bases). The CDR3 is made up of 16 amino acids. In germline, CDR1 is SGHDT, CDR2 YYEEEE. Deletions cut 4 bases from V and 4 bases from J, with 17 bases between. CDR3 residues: CASSPYRQTLNEKLFF. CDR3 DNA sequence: TGTGCCAGCAGCCCGTACCGACAGACACTTAATGAAAAACTGTTTTTT.

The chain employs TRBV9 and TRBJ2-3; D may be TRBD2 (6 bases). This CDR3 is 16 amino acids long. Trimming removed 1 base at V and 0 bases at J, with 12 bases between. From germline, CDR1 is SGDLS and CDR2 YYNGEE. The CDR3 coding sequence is TGTGCCAGCAGCGTACTCCGGGGGATGAGCACAGATACGCAGTATTTT. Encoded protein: CASSVLRGMSTDTQYF.

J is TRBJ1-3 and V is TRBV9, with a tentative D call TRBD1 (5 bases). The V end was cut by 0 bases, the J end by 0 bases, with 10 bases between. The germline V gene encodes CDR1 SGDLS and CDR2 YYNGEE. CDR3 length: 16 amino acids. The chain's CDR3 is CASSVERRGSGNTIYF. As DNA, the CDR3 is TGTGCCAGCAGCGTAGAAAGGAGGGGCTCTGGAAACACCATATATTTT.

The chain's CDR3 is CASIESNAVQPQHF. CDR3 DNA: TGTGCCAGTATCGAAAGTAACGCTGTTCAGCCCCAGCATTTT. V usage is TRBV19 and J usage is TRBJ1-5; D unresolved. The V and J ends lost 7 bases and 6 bases respectively, with 16 bases between them. The CDR3 is 14 amino acids. Germline lookup yields CDR1 LNHDA and CDR2 SQIVND (reference sequence).

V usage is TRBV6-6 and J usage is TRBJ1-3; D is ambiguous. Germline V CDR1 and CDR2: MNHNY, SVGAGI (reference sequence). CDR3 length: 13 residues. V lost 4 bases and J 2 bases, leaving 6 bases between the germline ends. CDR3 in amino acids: CASSLGPGNTIYF. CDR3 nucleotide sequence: TGTGCCAGCAGTTTGGGTCCTGGAAACACCATATATTTT.

CDR3 protein: CATSDLPGTSGSTDTQYF. CDR3 sequence (DNA): TGTGCCACCAGTGATTTGCCAGGGACTAGCGGATCCACAGATACGCAGTATTTT. The gene calls are TRBV24-1 and TRBJ2-3; TRBD2 agrees at 11 bases. The germline V gene has CDR1 KGHDR and CDR2 SFDVKD. The CDR3 totals 18 residues. The V segment lost 0 bases and the J segment 2 bases; nucleotides outside the gene matches: 6.

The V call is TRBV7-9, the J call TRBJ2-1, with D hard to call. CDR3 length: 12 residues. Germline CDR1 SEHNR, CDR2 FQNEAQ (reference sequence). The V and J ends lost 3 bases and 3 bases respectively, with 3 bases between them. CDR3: CASSFSYNEQFF. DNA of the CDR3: TGTGCCAGCAGCTTCAGCTACAATGAGCAGTTCTTC. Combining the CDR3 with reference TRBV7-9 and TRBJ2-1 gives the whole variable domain DTGVSQNPRHKITKRGQNVTFRCDPISEHNRLYWYRQTLGQGPEFLTYFQNEAQLEKSRLLSDRFSAERPKGSFSTLEIQRTEQGDSAMYLCASSFSYNEQFFGPGTRLTVL.

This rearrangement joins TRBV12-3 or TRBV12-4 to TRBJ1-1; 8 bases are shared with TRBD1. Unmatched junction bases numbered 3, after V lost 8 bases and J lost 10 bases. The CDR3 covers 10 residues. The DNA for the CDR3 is TGTGCCAGCCAGGGGGCTGCAGCTTTCTTT. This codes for CASQGAAAFF.

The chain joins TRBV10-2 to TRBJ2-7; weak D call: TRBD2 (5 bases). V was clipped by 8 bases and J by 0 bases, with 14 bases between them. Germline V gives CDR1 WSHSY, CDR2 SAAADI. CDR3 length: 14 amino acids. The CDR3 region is CASAAVRSSYEQYF. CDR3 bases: TGCGCCAGCGCAGCGGTTAGGAGCTCCTACGAGCAGTACTTC.

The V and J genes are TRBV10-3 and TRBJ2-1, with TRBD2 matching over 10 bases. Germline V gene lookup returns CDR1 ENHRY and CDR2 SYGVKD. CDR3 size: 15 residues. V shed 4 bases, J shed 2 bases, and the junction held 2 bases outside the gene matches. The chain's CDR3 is CAISGTSGAYNEQFF. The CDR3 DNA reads TGTGCCATCAGTGGGACTAGCGGAGCCTACAATGAGCAGTTCTTC.

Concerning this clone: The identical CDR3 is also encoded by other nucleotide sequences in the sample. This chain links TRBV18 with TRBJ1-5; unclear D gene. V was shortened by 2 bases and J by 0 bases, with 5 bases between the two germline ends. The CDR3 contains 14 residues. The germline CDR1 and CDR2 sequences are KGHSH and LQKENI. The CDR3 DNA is TGTGCCAGCTCACCAGGTGGTAGCAATCAGCCCCAGCATTTT. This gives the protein CASSPGGSNQPQHF.

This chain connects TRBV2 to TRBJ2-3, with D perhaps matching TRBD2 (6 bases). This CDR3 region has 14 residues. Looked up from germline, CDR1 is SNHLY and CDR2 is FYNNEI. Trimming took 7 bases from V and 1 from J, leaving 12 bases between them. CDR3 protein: CASKEGRGTDTQYF. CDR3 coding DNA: TGTGCCAGCAAGGAGGGACGGGGCACAGATACGCAGTATTTT.

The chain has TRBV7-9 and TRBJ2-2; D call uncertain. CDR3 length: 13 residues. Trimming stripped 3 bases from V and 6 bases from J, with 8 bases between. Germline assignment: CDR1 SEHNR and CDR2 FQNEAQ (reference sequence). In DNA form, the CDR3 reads TGTGCCAGCAGCTTGAGGCCAGCCGGGGAGCTGTTTTTT. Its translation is CASSLRPAGELFF. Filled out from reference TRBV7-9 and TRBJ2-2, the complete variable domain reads DTGVSQNPRHKITKRGQNVTFRCDPISEHNRLYWYRQTLGQGPEFLTYFQNEAQLEKSRLLSDRFSAERPKGSFSTLEIQRTEQGDSAMYLCASSLRPAGELFFGEGSRLTVL.

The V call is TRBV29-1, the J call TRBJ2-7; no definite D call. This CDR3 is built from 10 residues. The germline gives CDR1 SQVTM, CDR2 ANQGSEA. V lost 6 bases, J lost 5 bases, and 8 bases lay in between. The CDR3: CSVQDHEQYF. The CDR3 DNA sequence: TGCAGCGTCCAGGACCACGAGCAGTACTTC.

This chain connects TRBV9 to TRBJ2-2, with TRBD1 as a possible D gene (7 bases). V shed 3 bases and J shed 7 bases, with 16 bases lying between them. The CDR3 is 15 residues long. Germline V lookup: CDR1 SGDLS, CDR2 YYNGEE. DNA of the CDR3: TGTGCCAGCAGCGCGACAGGGTGGGAGGACGGGGAGCTGTTTTTT. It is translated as CASSATGWEDGELFF.